Below, 27 T cell receptor beta chains from the same sample are listed, as sequenced in a study of CD8 T cells in Susac syndrome. After extraction with the RNeasy kit, roughly 0.5 to 1 ug of the RNA was reverse transcribed using random hexamers. One entry per CDR3 protein, called by TCRdb with MiXCR from the immunoSEQ multiplex PCR reads. The sample has around 130,000 distinct CDR3 sequences; roughly 95% are singletons. Specimen: CD4+ T cells from PBMCs. The receptors come from a human donor with Susac syndrome.

The chain uses TRBV3-1 and TRBJ2-2, with D uncertain. V was cut by 2 bases and J by 6 bases, with 10 bases left in between. This CDR3 contains 14 residues. Germline V lookup: CDR1 LGHDT, CDR2 YNNKEL (reference sequence). As DNA, the CDR3 is TGTGCCAGCAGCCAATGGGTTACCCCCGGGGAGCTGTTTTTT. Its protein product is CASSQWVTPGELFF.

The chain has TRBV30 and TRBJ1-5; the D is unclear. Germline CDR1 is GTSNPN and CDR2 is SVGIG (reference sequence). Trimming took 1 base from V and 7 from J, leaving 11 bases between them. The CDR3 runs to 13 residues. In nucleotides, the CDR3 is TGTGCCTGGAGTGAAAAGAGGGAGCAGCCCCAGCATTTT. This gives the protein CAWSEKREQPQHF.

The chain carries TRBV7-2 and TRBJ1-1, with D uncertain. Germline loops: CDR1 SGHTA, CDR2 FQGNSA. The CDR3 totals 12 residues. Trimming removed 5 bases from V and 2 bases from J, with 6 bases in between. The CDR3 is CASSRPNTEAFF. CDR3 DNA sequence: TGTGCCAGCAGCCGACCTAACACTGAAGCTTTCTTT. The variable domain in full, with the rest retrieved from reference TRBV7-2 and TRBJ1-1, is GAGVSQSPSNKVTEKGKDVELRCDPISGHTALYWYRQSLGQGLEFLIYFQGNSAPDKSGLPSDRFSAERTGGSVSTLTIQRTQQEDSAVYLCASSRPNTEAFFGQGTRLTVV.

The chain couples TRBV28 to TRBJ1-1; D is unclear. The CDR3 length is 15 residues. V lost 6 bases and J lost 1, with 15 bases in between. The germline V gene encodes CDR1 MDHEN and CDR2 SYDVKM. The DNA for the CDR3 is TGTGCCAGCAGCCTTTCCGTTGGAGCGAACACTGAAGCTTTCTTT. Protein sequence: CASSLSVGANTEAFF.

The chain has TRBV30 and TRBJ2-1; 10 bases match TRBD2. The V segment lost 2 bases and the J segment 7 bases; nucleotides outside the gene matches: 8. Germline values: CDR1 GTSNPN, CDR2 SVGIG (reference sequence). This CDR3 comprises 15 residues. The CDR3 spells CAWSRTSGGWNEQFF. CDR3 coding DNA: TGTGCCTGGAGTAGGACTAGCGGAGGATGGAATGAGCAGTTCTTC.

CDR3 DNA: TGTGCCAGCGGGGAATCTGGCAATCAGCCCCAGCATTTT. This encodes CASGESGNQPQHF. The chain is built from TRBV7-2 and TRBJ1-5; the D is unclear. This CDR3 has 13 amino acids. CDR1 is SGHTA, CDR2 FQGNSA, per germline. Trimming pared 8 bases from V and 2 bases from J, leaving 10 bases between.

The rearrangement joins TRBV9 to TRBJ2-3, with 11 bases that match TRBD2. Germline values: CDR1 SGDLS, CDR2 YYNGEE. The CDR3 runs to 15 residues. Unmatched junction bases numbered 4, after V lost 0 bases and J lost 7 bases. CDR3 nucleotides: TGTGCCAGCAGCGTAGTGACTAGCGGGATAAATACGCAGTATTTT. Translating gives CASSVVTSGINTQYF.

The CDR3 protein is CASSPPTGEPSHEQFF. The CDR3 nucleotides are TGTGCCAGCTCACCACCAACAGGGGAGCCCTCCCATGAGCAGTTCTTC. V gene TRBV18 combines with J gene TRBJ2-1; 7 bases are a match to TRBD1. CDR1 is KGHSH and CDR2 is LQKENI in the germline V gene. The ends lost 0 bases at V and 8 bases at J; junction bases unmatched: 10. The CDR3 contains 16 residues.

The rearrangement uses TRBV5-8 and TRBJ1-5; no clear D. This CDR3 is built from 15 residues. Trimming removed 3 bases from V and 3 bases from J, with 13 bases in between. Germline-derived CDR1 and CDR2 are SGHTS and YDEGEE. The CDR3 region is CASSSGNSFNQPQHF. DNA of the CDR3: TGTGCCAGCAGCTCTGGGAACTCTTTCAATCAGCCCCAGCATTTT.

The chain combines TRBV29-1 with TRBJ2-1; no firm D call. CDR1 is SQVTM, CDR2 ANQGSEA, per germline. The V end lost 6 bases, the J end lost 0 bases, and 12 bases lay between the germline ends. The CDR3 loop spans 14 amino acids. The DNA for the CDR3 is TGCAGCGTCGTCGGCGGTTCCTCCTACAATGAGCAGTTCTTC. Its translation: CSVVGGSSYNEQFF.

This chain links TRBV20-1 with TRBJ1-4, with unresolved D. V was cut by 5 bases and J by 7 bases, with 14 bases left in between. The CDR3 runs to 13 residues. Germline CDR1 reads DFQATT; CDR2 reads SNEGSKA (reference sequence). The CDR3 sequence is CSAALGGREKLFF. CDR3 nucleotides: TGCAGTGCTGCCCTCGGAGGGCGTGAAAAACTGTTTTTT.

V gene TRBV4-3 combines with J gene TRBJ2-2; D possibly corresponds to TRBD2 (6 bases). V was cut by 0 bases and J by 0 bases, with 8 bases left in between. The CDR3 runs 16 residues. Germline-derived CDR1 and CDR2 are LGHNA and YSLEER. This chain's CDR3 is CASSQDIAANTGELFF. The CDR3 region has the DNA TGCGCCAGCAGCCAAGATATAGCGGCGAACACCGGGGAGCTGTTTTTT.

The chain combines TRBV29-1 with TRBJ2-7; D is possibly TRBD2 (6 bases). With 4 bases removed from V and 7 bases from J, the gap between germline ends came to 17 bases. This CDR3 contains 13 residues. Germline assignment: CDR1 SQVTM and CDR2 ANQGSEA. CDR3 nucleotides: TGCAGCGTTGGCCCCCACGGAGGGTATGAGCAGTACTTC. Translated: CSVGPHGGYEQYF.

This clonotype was counted once. Sequence at one end of the junction differs from germline and may be a read error. The V call is TRBV7-7, the J call TRBJ2-5; a possible D gene is TRBD1 (6 bases). CDR3 length: 15 residues. Germline V CDR1 and CDR2: SSHAT, FNYEAQ (reference sequence). CDR3 in amino acids: CASSLSQGMLETQYF. The CDR3 coding sequence is TGTGCTAGCAGCCTGAGCCAGGGGATGCTGGAGACCCAGTACTTC.

This sequence joins TRBV20-1 and TRBJ2-5, with 8 bases that match TRBD2. V was clipped by 1 base and J by 5 bases; unmatched bases: 15. The CDR3 runs to 17 residues. CDR1 DFQATT and CDR2 SNEGSKA come from the germline V gene (reference sequence). CDR3 sequence reads: CSARALLAGSAAETQYF. Written as DNA, the CDR3 is TGCAGTGCTAGAGCCCTCTTAGCGGGGTCGGCAGCGGAGACCCAGTACTTC.

This chain links TRBV20-1 with TRBJ2-7; 8 positions match TRBD2. The germline CDR1 and CDR2 sequences are DFQATT and SNEGSKA (reference sequence). Trimming took 3 bases from V and 2 from J; bases not matched to a gene: 9. The CDR3 extends over 15 amino acids. CDR3 DNA: TGCAGTGCTAGGGGACTAGGACTAGGAACCTACGAGCAGTACTTC. Translation: CSARGLGLGTYEQYF.

This sequence joins TRBV20-1 and TRBJ1-1, with D unclear. The CDR3 is 12 residues long. Germline CDR1 is DFQATT and CDR2 is SNEGSKA (reference sequence). Between the trimmed V and J ends, which lost 8 bases and 4 bases, there was a span of 14 bases. The CDR3 reads CSCTRSGTEAFF. CDR3 bases: TGCAGTTGCACGAGGTCCGGCACTGAAGCTTTCTTT.

The chain recombines TRBV20-1 with TRBJ1-1; the D gene is possibly TRBD1 (5 bases). The germline gives CDR1 DFQATT, CDR2 SNEGSKA (reference sequence). The length of the CDR3 is 15 residues. The germline V and J ends were trimmed by 0 bases and 5 bases, with 16 bases remaining between them. CDR3 DNA: TGCAGTGCTAGAGATGTACGGGGGGTAGGGACTGAAGCTTTCTTT. Residues: CSARDVRGVGTEAFF.

V and J are TRBV5-1 and TRBJ2-6; unclear D gene. The CDR3 is 14 amino acids. V lost 5 bases and J 4 bases, leaving 10 bases between the germline ends. Per the germline V gene, CDR1 is SGHRS and CDR2 is YFSETQ. This CDR3 reads CASSRQAGANVLTF. Here the CDR3 DNA reads TGCGCCAGCAGTCGACAAGCAGGGGCCAACGTCCTGACTTTC.

The genes are TRBV20-1 and TRBJ2-7; no clear D. V lost 3 bases, J lost 0 bases, and 9 bases lay in between. Germline V CDR1 and CDR2: DFQATT, SNEGSKA (reference sequence). This CDR3 region has 13 residues. The CDR3 region is CSASKRSSYEQYF. The CDR3 bases are TGCAGTGCTAGTAAGCGTAGCTCCTACGAGCAGTACTTC.

This chain connects TRBV20-1 to TRBJ2-7; 7 bases map to TRBD2. Germline-derived CDR1 and CDR2 are DFQATT and SNEGSKA (reference sequence). With 5 bases clipped from V and 2 bases from J, the junction kept 6 bases outside the gene matches. The CDR3 runs to 13 residues. The CDR3 loop is CSASGTTAYEQYF. CDR3 in DNA: TGCAGTGCTTCCGGGACTACCGCCTACGAGCAGTACTTC.

This chain uses TRBV2 with TRBJ2-7; D gene ambiguous. Trimming pared 7 bases from V and 6 bases from J, leaving 19 bases between. The CDR3 length is 14 residues. Germline CDR1 is SNHLY and CDR2 is FYNNEI. Here the CDR3 DNA reads TGTGCCAGCAATCCAGGACCAACTTACGGCGAGCAGTACTTC. Protein: CASNPGPTYGEQYF.

V and J are TRBV20-1 and TRBJ1-1; no clear D. The V end lost 6 bases, the J end lost 0 bases, and 14 bases lay between the germline ends. In germline, CDR1 is DFQATT, CDR2 SNEGSKA (reference sequence). This CDR3 is built from 14 residues. The CDR3 spells CSAPRDTLNTEAFF. The CDR3 DNA follows: TGCAGTGCCCCCCGTGACACCCTGAACACTGAAGCTTTCTTT.

This clonotype was found once. The chain combines TRBV12-3 or TRBV12-4 with TRBJ2-2; TRBD1 matches 8 bases. The CDR3 is made up of 15 amino acids. V lost 2 bases, J lost 6 bases, and 5 bases stayed unmatched. Here the CDR3 reads CASSLRQGYAGELFF. In DNA, the CDR3 is TGTGCCAGCAGTTTACGACAGGGGTATGCCGGGGAGCTGTTTTTT.

This clonotype was detected only a few times. The J gene is TRBJ2-5, the V gene TRBV28; D unresolved. Trimming shortened V by 4 bases and J by 0 bases, and 0 bases separated the two germline ends. The CDR3 length is 11 residues. In germline, CDR1 is MDHEN, CDR2 SYDVKM. The CDR3 region has the DNA TGTGCCAGCAGTTACCAAGAGACCCAGTACTTC. Translating it yields CASSYQETQYF.

The CDR3 region has the DNA TGCAGTGCAATCTACAGGGAGGGTAGCAATCAGCCCCAGCATTTT. Amino acid sequence: CSAIYREGSNQPQHF. This rearrangement joins TRBV20-1 to TRBJ1-5; D might be TRBD1 (6 bases). CDR3 length: 15 amino acids. Trimming removed 6 bases at V and 0 bases at J, with 15 bases between. Germline CDR1 DFQATT, CDR2 SNEGSKA (reference sequence).

V is TRBV20-1 and J is TRBJ2-3; 12 bases match TRBD2. Germline values: CDR1 DFQATT, CDR2 SNEGSKA (reference sequence). The CDR3 runs 13 residues. The V gene end was trimmed by 5 bases and the J gene end by 5 bases; junction bases not matched to a gene: 2. The CDR3 loop is CSAPTSGRDTQYF. Written as DNA, the CDR3 is TGCAGTGCTCCGACTAGCGGGAGAGATACGCAGTATTTT.